These T cell receptor beta chains were read from a single sample in a study of shared clonotypes between healthy human individuals. The repertoire was sequenced with immunoSEQ multiplex PCR; TCRdb's copy has only in-frame clones and lacks some. Of roughly 2 million clones listed, approximately 96% are singletons. Sequencing was carried out using naive CD4+ T cells sorted from blood. These receptors were taken from a man between 18 and 29 years old in good health. Both conserved end residues are part of each CDR3. A D gene is named only where the DNA matches it firmly. Not all rows give a size; the values are once, few, many and, for expanded clones, a class.

V	D	size	J	DNA	CDR3
TRBV6-1	-	-	TRBJ2-4	TGTGCCAGCCGACTGACTAGTGGGAACATTCAGTACTTC	CASRLTSGNIQYF
TRBV5-4	-	-	TRBJ2-2	TGTGCCAGCAGCTTGGGGACGGCGGGGAGGAACACCGGGGAGCTGTTTTTT	CASSLGTAGRNTGELFF
TRBV10-2	TRBD2	-	TRBJ2-3	TGCGCCAGCAAGCTAGCGGGGGCCGTCAATACGCAGTATTTT	CASKLAGAVNTQYF
TRBV7-9	-	-	TRBJ2-2	TGTGCCAGCAGCCAGGTCCAAAGGGCCGGGGAGCTGTTTTTT	CASSQVQRAGELFF
TRBV19	TRBD1	-	TRBJ1-5	TGTGCCAGTAGCGCCTGGCGAGGACAGGGCTTGAGTTGGGGCAATCAGCCCCAGCATTTT	CASSAWRGQGLSWGNQPQHF
TRBV7-9	-	-	TRBJ2-2	TGTGCCAGCTACGAAAATAGGGGTGGCACCGGGGAGCTGTTTTTT	CASYENRGGTGELFF
TRBV5-8	-	-	TRBJ1-5	TGTGCCAGCAGCTTGGTGGGGGCCAATCAGCCCCAGCATTTT	CASSLVGANQPQHF
TRBV6-5	TRBD1	-	TRBJ2-7	TGTGCCAGCAGTTACAGGGGACAGGGGAGTAACGAGCAGTACTTC	CASSYRGQGSNEQYF
TRBV6-1	-	-	TRBJ1-5	TGTGCCAGCAGGACCAATAGCAATCAGCCCCAGCATTTT	CASRTNSNQPQHF
TRBV27	-	-	TRBJ2-3	TGTGCCAGCAGTATACAGGGACCCGGGGGCACAGATACGCAGTATTTT	CASSIQGPGGTDTQYF
TRBV11-2	-	-	TRBJ1-4	TGTGCCAGCAGCTTAGTTTCAGGGAGTCTGGAAAAACTGTTTTTT	CASSLVSGSLEKLFF
TRBV5-1	-	-	TRBJ2-7	TGCGCCAGCAGCTTGGCGGCGATTCCCTACGAGCAGTACTTC	CASSLAAIPYEQYF
TRBV5-1	-	-	TRBJ1-1	TGCGCCAGCAGCTTGCAAGAGGGGGTCACTGAAGCTTTCTTT	CASSLQEGVTEAFF
TRBV5-1	TRBD1	-	TRBJ1-3	TGCGCCAGCAGCACAGGGGAAGGAAACACCATATATTTT	CASSTGEGNTIYF
TRBV30	-	-	TRBJ1-3	TGTGCCTGGACCCGGACTTCTGGAAACACCATATATTTT	CAWTRTSGNTIYF
TRBV11-1	TRBD2	-	TRBJ2-1	TGTGCCAGCAGCAATCCCCCCGGGGGGGCTTCAGTTTCCTACAATGAGCAGTTCTTC	CASSNPPGGASVSYNEQFF
TRBV6-5	-	-	TRBJ1-2	TGTGCCAGCAGTTACTCGTCCAGGACGCACTATGGCTACACCTTC	CASSYSSRTHYGYTF
TRBV5-1	TRBD2	-	TRBJ2-1	TGCGCCAGCAGCTACGGACTAGCGGGGGACAATGAGCAGTTCTTC	CASSYGLAGDNEQFF
TRBV9	-	once	TRBJ1-5	TGTGCCAGCAGCGCACAGGATTATAGCAATCAGCCCCAGCATTTT	CASSAQDYSNQPQHF
TRBV2	TRBD1	-	TRBJ1-2	TGTGCCAGCAGTACCGGACAGGTCCCCTATGGCTACACCTTC	CASSTGQVPYGYTF
TRBV10-3	-	-	TRBJ1-6	TGTGCCATCAGTGAGTCGACCGGGGCGACTGGTTCACCCCTCCACTTT	CAISESTGATGSPLHF